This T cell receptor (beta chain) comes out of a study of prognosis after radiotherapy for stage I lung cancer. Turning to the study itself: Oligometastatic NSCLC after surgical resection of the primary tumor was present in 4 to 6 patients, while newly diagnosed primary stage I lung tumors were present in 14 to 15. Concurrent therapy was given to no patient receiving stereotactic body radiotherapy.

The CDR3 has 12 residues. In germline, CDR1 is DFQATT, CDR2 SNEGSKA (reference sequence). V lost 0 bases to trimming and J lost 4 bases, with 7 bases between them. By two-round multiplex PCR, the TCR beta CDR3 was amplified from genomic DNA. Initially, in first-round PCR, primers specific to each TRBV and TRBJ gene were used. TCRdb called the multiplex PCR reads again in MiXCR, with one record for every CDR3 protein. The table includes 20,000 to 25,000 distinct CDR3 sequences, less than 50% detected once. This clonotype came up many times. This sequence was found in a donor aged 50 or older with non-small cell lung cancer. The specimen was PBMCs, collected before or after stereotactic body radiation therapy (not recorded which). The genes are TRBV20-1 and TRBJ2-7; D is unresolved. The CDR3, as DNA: TGCAGTGCTAGAGATACCCCTTACGAGCAGTACTTC. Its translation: CSARDTPYEQYF.